This TCR beta chain was recovered during a study of T cell repertoires in cytomegalovirus infection. Study in general: Public TCR beta signatures were indicative of both CMV infection and a matching HLA type. General study points: HLA-C-restricted, CMV-specific TCR beta clonotypes were dominant ex vivo. Identification of carriers of CMV plus the relevant HLA was performed using cumulative public TCR beta family frequency.

TCRdb passed the reads through MiXCR, listing each CDR3 protein once. The sample records 230,000 or so distinct CDR3 sequences, more than 15% being singletons. This clonotype was counted at least ten times. What it recognizes is unknown. Sequences were obtained from CD8+ T cells from PBMCs. The clonotype originates from a human donor in good health (CMV status not recorded). Some clones in this sample may be carry-over from other donors' samples.

Here the CDR3 DNA reads TGTGCCAGCAGTGGTCTAGGGGAAAACACCGGGGAGCTGTTTTTT. This translates into CASSGLGENTGELFF. The chain is built from TRBV2 and TRBJ2-2, with TRBD1 as a possible D gene (5 bases). V was cut by 4 bases and J by 2 bases, with 11 bases left in between. Germline-derived CDR1 and CDR2 are SNHLY and FYNNEI. The CDR3 spans 15 residues.